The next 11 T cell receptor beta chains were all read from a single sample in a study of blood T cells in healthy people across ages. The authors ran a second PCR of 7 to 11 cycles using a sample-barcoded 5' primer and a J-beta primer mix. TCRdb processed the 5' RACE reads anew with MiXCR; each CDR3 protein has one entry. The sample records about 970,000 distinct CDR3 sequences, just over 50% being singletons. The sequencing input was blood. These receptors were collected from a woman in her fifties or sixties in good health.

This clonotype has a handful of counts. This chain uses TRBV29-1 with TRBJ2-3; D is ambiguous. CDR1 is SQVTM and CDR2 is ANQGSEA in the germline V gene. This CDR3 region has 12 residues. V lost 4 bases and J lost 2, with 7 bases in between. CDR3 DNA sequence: TGCAGCGTTGGGGAACCCACAGATACGCAGTATTTT. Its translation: CSVGEPTDTQYF.

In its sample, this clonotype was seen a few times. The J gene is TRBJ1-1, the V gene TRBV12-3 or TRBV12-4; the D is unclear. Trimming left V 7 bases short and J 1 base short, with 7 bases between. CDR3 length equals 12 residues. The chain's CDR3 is CASKEGNTEAFF. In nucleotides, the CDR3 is TGTGCCAGCAAGGAGGGGAACACTGAAGCTTTCTTT.

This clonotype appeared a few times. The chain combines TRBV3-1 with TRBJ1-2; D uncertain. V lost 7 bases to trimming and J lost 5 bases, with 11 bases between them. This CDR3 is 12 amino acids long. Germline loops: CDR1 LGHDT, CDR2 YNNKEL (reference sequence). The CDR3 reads CASTAGEYGYTF. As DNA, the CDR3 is TGTGCCAGCACCGCAGGTGAATATGGCTACACCTTC.

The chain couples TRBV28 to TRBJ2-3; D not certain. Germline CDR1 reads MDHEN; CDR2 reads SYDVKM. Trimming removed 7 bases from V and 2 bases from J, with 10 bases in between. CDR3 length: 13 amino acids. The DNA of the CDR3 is TGTGCCAGCAATAGGATTGACACAGATACGCAGTATTTT. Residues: CASNRIDTDTQYF.

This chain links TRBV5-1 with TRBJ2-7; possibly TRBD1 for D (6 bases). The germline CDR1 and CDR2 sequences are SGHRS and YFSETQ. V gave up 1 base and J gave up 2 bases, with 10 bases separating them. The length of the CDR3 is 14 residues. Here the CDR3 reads CASSLQGLTYEQYF. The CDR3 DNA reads TGCGCCAGCAGCTTGCAGGGGTTAACCTACGAGCAGTACTTC. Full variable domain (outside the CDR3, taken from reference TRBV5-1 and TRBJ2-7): KAGVTQTPRYLIKTRGQQVTLSCSPISGHRSVSWYQQTPGQGLQFLFEYFSETQRNKGNFPGRFSGRQFSNSRSEMNVSTLELGDSALYLCASSLQGLTYEQYFGPGTRLTVT.

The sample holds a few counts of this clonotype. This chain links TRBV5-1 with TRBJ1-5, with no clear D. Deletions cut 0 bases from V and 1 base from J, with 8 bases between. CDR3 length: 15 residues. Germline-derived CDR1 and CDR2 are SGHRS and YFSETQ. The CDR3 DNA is TGCGCCAGCAGCTTGGTTGGGATAAGCAATCAGCCCCAGCATTTT. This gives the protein CASSLVGISNQPQHF.

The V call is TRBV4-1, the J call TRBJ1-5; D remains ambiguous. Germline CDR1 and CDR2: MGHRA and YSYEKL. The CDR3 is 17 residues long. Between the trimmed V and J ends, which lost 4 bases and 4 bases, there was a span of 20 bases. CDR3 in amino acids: CASSPPAGRLVNQPQHF. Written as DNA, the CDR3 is TGCGCCAGCAGCCCCCCAGCGGGCAGGTTAGTAAATCAGCCCCAGCATTTT.

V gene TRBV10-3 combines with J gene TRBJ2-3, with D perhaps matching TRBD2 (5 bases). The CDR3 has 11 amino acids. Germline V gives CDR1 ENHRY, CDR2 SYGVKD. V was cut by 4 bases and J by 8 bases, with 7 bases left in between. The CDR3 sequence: CAISGEGTQYF. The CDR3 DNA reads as TGTGCCATCAGTGGAGAGGGTACGCAGTATTTT.

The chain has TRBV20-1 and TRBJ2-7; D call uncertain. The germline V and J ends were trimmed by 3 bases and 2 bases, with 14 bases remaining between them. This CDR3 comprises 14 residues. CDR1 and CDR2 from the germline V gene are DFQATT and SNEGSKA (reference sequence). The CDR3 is CSARPQRNTYEQYF. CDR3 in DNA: TGCAGTGCTAGGCCCCAACGGAACACCTACGAGCAGTACTTC.

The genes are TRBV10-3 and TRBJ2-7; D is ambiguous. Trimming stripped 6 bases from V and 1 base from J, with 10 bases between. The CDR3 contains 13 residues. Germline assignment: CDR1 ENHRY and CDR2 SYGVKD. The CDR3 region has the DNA TGTGCCATCAGCGCGGCGGCTTCCTACGAGCAGTACTTC. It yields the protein CAISAAASYEQYF.

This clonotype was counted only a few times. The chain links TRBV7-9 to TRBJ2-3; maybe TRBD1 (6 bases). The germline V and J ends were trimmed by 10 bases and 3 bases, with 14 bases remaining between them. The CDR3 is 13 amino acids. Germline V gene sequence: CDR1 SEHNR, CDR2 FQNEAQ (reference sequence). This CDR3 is CATMGHRTDTQYF. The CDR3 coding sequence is TGTGCCACAATGGGACACCGAACAGATACGCAGTATTTT.